Each of the 20 T cell receptor beta chains below was sequenced from the same sample in a study of cytomegalovirus exposure and HLA in healthy donors. Primers: 60 Vbeta forward and 13 Jbeta reverse. Repertoires were generated with immunoSEQ multiplex PCR, while TCRdb's copy carries only in-frame clones and drops some. The profile shows 160,000 or so clones, around four fifths of them singletons. The material sequenced was PBMCs. Every receptor here comes from a man aged 25-45 years in good health and CMV-seronegative.

V and J are TRBV18 and TRBJ1-4; TRBD1 matches at 8 bases. Per the germline V gene, CDR1 is KGHSH and CDR2 is LQKENI. The CDR3 covers 14 residues. The V and J ends lost 4 bases and 8 bases, in that order; junction bases with no gene match: 6. The CDR3: CASSRKDREEKLFF. CDR3 bases: TGTGCCAGCTCACGCAAGGACAGGGAGGAAAAACTGTTTTTT.

There are a few counts of this clone. The J gene is TRBJ1-4, the V gene TRBV28; 7 bases align to TRBD1. The J segment lost 8 bases and the V segment lost 5 bases, leaving 11 bases of the junction unmatched. This CDR3 is built from 15 residues. The germline V gene has CDR1 MDHEN and CDR2 SYDVKM. This CDR3 reads CASSPEGAGQEKLFF. In DNA form, the CDR3 reads TGTGCCAGCAGTCCAGAGGGGGCAGGTCAAGAAAAACTGTTTTTT.

The V gene is TRBV30, the J gene TRBJ2-6, with D possibly matching TRBD1 (5 bases). Trimming cost V 0 bases and J 1 base, with 7 bases left between them. The germline gives CDR1 GTSNPN, CDR2 SVGIG (reference sequence). The CDR3 length is 15 residues. CDR3 residues: CAWSVRTSGANVLTF. In DNA, the CDR3 is TGTGCCTGGAGTGTACGGACATCTGGGGCCAACGTCCTGACTTTC. Drawing the rest from reference TRBV30 and TRBJ2-6, the complete variable domain is SQTIHQWPATLVQPVGSPLSLECTVEGTSNPNLYWYRQAAGRGLQLLFYSVGIGQISSEVPQNLSASRPQDRQFILSSKKLLLSDSGFYLCAWSVRTSGANVLTFGAGSRLTVL.

The chain links TRBV30 to TRBJ2-1; 9 positions match TRBD2. CDR3 length equals 16 residues. Germline assignment: CDR1 GTSNPN and CDR2 SVGIG (reference sequence). Trimming took 0 bases from V and 7 from J; bases not matched to a gene: 10. The CDR3 DNA sequence: TGTGCCTGGAGTGTACGAGTAGCGGGAGTAATTAATGAGCAGTTCTTC. Protein sequence: CAWSVRVAGVINEQFF.

This chain uses TRBV7-3 with TRBJ1-1; 10 positions agree with TRBD1. Germline lookup yields CDR1 SGHTA and CDR2 FQGTGA. CDR3 length: 18 residues. The V gene end was trimmed by 5 bases and the J gene end by 3 bases; junction bases not matched to a gene: 15. DNA for the CDR3: TGTGCCAGCAGCATGACAGGGGGCCAAGGTGTCGGGGACACTGAAGCTTTCTTT. As protein: CASSMTGGQGVGDTEAFF.

This rearrangement joins TRBV2 to TRBJ1-1, with 10 bases fitting TRBD1. The trim removed 4 bases at V and 7 bases at J, leaving 9 bases unmatched. Germline V lookup: CDR1 SNHLY, CDR2 FYNNEI. The CDR3 has 15 residues. Here the CDR3 reads CASSARDRGLVEAFF. The DNA of the CDR3 is TGTGCCAGCAGTGCCCGGGACAGGGGTCTTGTTGAAGCTTTCTTT.

The genes are TRBV10-1 and TRBJ2-2; TRBD1 might be the D (5 bases). The CDR3 length is 13 residues. Deletions cut 4 bases from V and 4 bases from J, with 7 bases between. The germline V gene encodes CDR1 WNHNN and CDR2 SYGVQD (reference sequence). Here the CDR3 reads CASSVDSTGELFF. Written as DNA, the CDR3 is TGCGCCAGCAGTGTTGACAGCACCGGGGAGCTGTTTTTT.

This rearrangement joins TRBV6-5 to TRBJ2-1; 10 bases align to TRBD1. The V gene's germline CDR1 is MNHEY and CDR2 SVGAGI. V lost 9 bases to trimming and J lost 5 bases; unmatched junction nucleotides: 4. This CDR3 has 13 residues. The CDR3 protein is CASGQGVNNEQFF. The CDR3 region has the DNA TGTGCCAGTGGACAGGGGGTGAACAATGAGCAGTTCTTC.

This clone showed up just a few times. This chain connects TRBV12-5 to TRBJ1-1; a possible D gene is TRBD1 (5 bases). The germline V and J ends were trimmed by 1 base and 11 bases, with 11 bases remaining between them. The CDR3 contains 12 residues. CDR1 is LGHNT and CDR2 is FRNRAP in the germline V gene. CDR3 amino acids: CASGLGPGRAFF. As DNA, the CDR3 is TGTGCTAGTGGTTTGGGTCCAGGGCGGGCTTTCTTT.

V is TRBV9 and J is TRBJ2-2; 8 bases fit TRBD2. Trimming removed 3 bases from V and 7 bases from J; junction bases left unmatched: 14. The CDR3 contains 17 residues. Germline values: CDR1 SGDLS, CDR2 YYNGEE. CDR3 amino acids: CASSAGWGLDGSGELFF. DNA for the CDR3: TGTGCCAGCAGCGCCGGATGGGGACTAGATGGGAGCGGGGAGCTGTTTTTT.

The V gene is TRBV25-1, the J gene TRBJ2-1; 7 nucleotides align to TRBD1. V shed 2 bases and J 4 bases; nucleotides not matched to a gene: 5. Germline CDR1 MGHDK, CDR2 SYGVNS. CDR3 length equals 15 residues. Here the CDR3 reads CASSEKGAPYNEQFF. The CDR3 bases are TGTGCCAGCAGTGAAAAGGGGGCCCCGTACAATGAGCAGTTCTTC. Complete variable domain (other parts from reference TRBV25-1 and TRBJ2-1): EADIYQTPRYLVIGTGKKITLECSQTMGHDKMYWYQQDPGMELHLIHYSYGVNSTEKGDLSSESTVSRIRTEHFPLTLESARPSHTSQYLCASSEKGAPYNEQFFGPGTRLTVL.

This chain joins TRBV30 and TRBJ1-6; the D gene is possibly TRBD1 (6 bases). This CDR3 is 15 amino acids long. Germline lookup yields CDR1 GTSNPN and CDR2 SVGIG (reference sequence). The ends were cut back, 3 bases at V and 9 bases at J, with 18 bases in the middle. The DNA of the CDR3 is TGTGCCTGGAGAACTACCGGGACATTAGCTTCACCCCTCCACTTT. Its translation: CAWRTTGTLASPLHF.

V is TRBV28 and J is TRBJ1-1, with D unresolved. Trimming took 4 bases from V and 0 from J, leaving 6 bases between them. CDR1 MDHEN and CDR2 SYDVKM come from the germline V gene. The CDR3 loop spans 13 amino acids. The CDR3 DNA reads as TGTGCCAGCAGTTGGAGGATGAACACTGAAGCTTTCTTT. This encodes CASSWRMNTEAFF.

The chain employs TRBV18 and TRBJ1-5; 10 nucleotides line up with TRBD1. CDR3 length: 16 amino acids. V dropped 0 bases and J dropped 5; count of bases not matched to a gene: 4. Germline loops: CDR1 KGHSH, CDR2 LQKENI. This CDR3 reads CASSPPGTGEDQPQHF. The CDR3 DNA reads as TGTGCCAGCTCACCACCCGGGACAGGGGAAGATCAGCCCCAGCATTTT.

This chain joins TRBV19 and TRBJ2-3; 13 bases align to TRBD2. The germline gives CDR1 LNHDA, CDR2 SQIVND (reference sequence). After removal of 4 bases from V and 5 bases from J, the junction contained 6 bases not matched to a gene. The CDR3 is 16 amino acids. The CDR3 loop reads CASSTLAGGLQDTQYF. CDR3 in DNA: TGTGCCAGTAGTACACTAGCGGGAGGGCTACAAGATACGCAGTATTTT.

The chain links TRBV11-2 to TRBJ2-1; D is perhaps TRBD2 (6 bases). The V gene lost 1 base and the J gene lost 4 bases, with 11 bases spanning the gap. CDR3 length: 15 amino acids. Germline loops: CDR1 SGHAT, CDR2 FQNNGV. CDR3 residues: CASSLVGGGYNEQFF. The DNA of the CDR3 is TGTGCCAGCAGCTTAGTGGGAGGAGGGTACAATGAGCAGTTCTTC.

The V and J genes are TRBV19 and TRBJ2-5, with 11 bases identical to TRBD2. The CDR3 covers 18 residues. V dropped 4 bases and J dropped 1; count of bases not matched to a gene: 11. Germline V gives CDR1 LNHDA, CDR2 SQIVND (reference sequence). The DNA of the CDR3 is TGTGCCAGTAGTAAGCTGACTAGCGGGGCCGCTTCCCAAGAGACCCAGTACTTC. Its protein is CASSKLTSGAASQETQYF.

V and J are TRBV9 and TRBJ1-1; D is undetermined. The V gene lost 0 bases and the J gene lost 0 bases, with 9 bases spanning the gap. Germline V gene sequence: CDR1 SGDLS, CDR2 YYNGEE. The CDR3 has 15 residues. The CDR3 coding sequence is TGTGCCAGCAGCGTAGTTCCGGGAATGAACACTGAAGCTTTCTTT. Translating it yields CASSVVPGMNTEAFF.

The chain joins TRBV30 to TRBJ2-7; TRBD1 agrees at 9 bases. V dropped 2 bases and J dropped 0; count of bases not matched to a gene: 5. Germline CDR1 reads GTSNPN; CDR2 reads SVGIG (reference sequence). The CDR3 extends over 15 amino acids. The DNA of the CDR3 is TGTGCCTGGAGTATCGGACAGGGGTCCTCCTACGAGCAGTACTTC. It specifies CAWSIGQGSSYEQYF.

The rearrangement uses TRBV6-5 and TRBJ2-7; 10 bases are a match to TRBD2. V trimming: 6 bases; J trimming: 2 bases; junction bases outside the gene matches: 7. This CDR3 is 15 amino acids long. Germline V gives CDR1 MNHEY, CDR2 SVGAGI. The chain's CDR3 is CASRVSGGSPYEQYF. In nucleotides, the CDR3 is TGTGCCAGCAGAGTTAGCGGGGGGTCACCCTACGAGCAGTACTTC.